The 3 T cell receptor beta chains given below trace back to one sample, sequenced in a study of T cells in Graves' hyperthyroidism and ophthalmopathy. From RNA transcripts, TCR beta CDR3 regions were amplified. With the HTBI primer set, the TCR CDR3 went through a first round of RT-PCR. TCRdb redid the calling of the multiplex PCR reads with MiXCR, one entry per CDR3 protein. The sample holds over 500,000 distinct CDR3 sequences, about 15% seen once. Sequencing was performed on blood. These receptors originate from a woman aged 18-35 years with Graves' ophthalmopathy.

J is TRBJ1-5 and V is TRBV6-1; D uncertain. Germline values: CDR1 MNHNS, CDR2 SASEGT. The CDR3 contains 15 residues. Between the trimmed V and J ends, which lost 1 base and 6 bases, there was a span of 13 bases. The CDR3 protein is CASSEVTWEGQPQHF. The CDR3 bases are TGTGCCAGCAGTGAAGTGACTTGGGAAGGTCAGCCCCAGCATTTT.

This clonotype was found many times. J is TRBJ2-3 and V is TRBV28; 11 positions match TRBD2. Germline CDR1 reads MDHEN; CDR2 reads SYDVKM. V shed 7 bases and J 3 bases; nucleotides not matched to a gene: 6. CDR3 size: 15 residues. For the CDR3, the DNA is TGTGCCAGCACTCTAGCGGGAGGTCGTACAGATACGCAGTATTTT. As protein: CASTLAGGRTDTQYF.

This clonotype showed up many times. The chain uses TRBV27 and TRBJ2-1, with D unclear. Germline loops: CDR1 MNHEY, CDR2 SMNVEV (reference sequence). V lost 4 bases, J lost 8 bases, and 6 bases lay in between. This CDR3 is 11 amino acids long. For the CDR3, the DNA is TGTGCCAGCAGTTCCTTCGATGAGCAGTTCTTC. It is translated as CASSSFDEQFF.